Listed here is a single T cell receptor (beta chain). The antigen is not known. The sample originates from a study of pediatric ulcerative colitis. One to two pinch biopsies were taken from the rectum during colonoscopy. Before the diagnostic colonoscopy, ulcerative colitis patients were free of immunosuppressive medication. Study-wide results and caveats: Compared with controls, ulcerative colitis showed greater blood-rectum clone sharing. A couple of patients' blood samples yielded substantially fewer templates. All ulcerative colitis patients, but no controls, carried a couple of rectal clonotypes.

This CDR3 has 14 residues. Measured with immunoSEQ multiplex PCR; TCRdb has only the in-frame clones, and not every one. The sample holds 40,000 to 55,000 clones; under 80% are singletons and the top ten take 3% to 4.5%. This rearrangement joins TRBV21-1 to TRBJ2-3; the table's D call of TRBD2 was not tested on the DNA. TRBV21-1 corresponds to a pseudogene. The specimen sequenced was gut tissue. The receptor was derived from a girl aged 5 to 17 with moderate ulcerative colitis. The DNA of the CDR3 is TGTGCCAGCAGCTCCACCCCATCGGCAGATACGCAGTATTTT. Translating gives CASSSTPSADTQYF.